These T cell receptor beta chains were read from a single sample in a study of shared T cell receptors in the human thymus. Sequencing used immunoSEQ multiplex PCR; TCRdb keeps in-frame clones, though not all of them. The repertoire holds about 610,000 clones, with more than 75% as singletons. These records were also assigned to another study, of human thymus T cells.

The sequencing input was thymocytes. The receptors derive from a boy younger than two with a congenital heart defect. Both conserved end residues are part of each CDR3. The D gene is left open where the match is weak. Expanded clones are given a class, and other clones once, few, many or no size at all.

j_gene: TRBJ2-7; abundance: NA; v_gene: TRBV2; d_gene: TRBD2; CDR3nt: TGTGCCAGCAGTGAAGGCGCTCGGACTAGCGGGGCCTACGAGCAGTACTTC; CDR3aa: CASSEGARTSGAYEQYF
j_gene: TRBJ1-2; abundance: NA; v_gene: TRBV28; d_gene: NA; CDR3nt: TGTGCCAGCAGCCGACAGTCACTCAACCATAACTATGGCTACACCTTC; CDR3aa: CASSRQSLNHNYGYTF
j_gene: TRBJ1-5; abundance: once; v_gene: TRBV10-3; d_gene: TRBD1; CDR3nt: TGTGCCATCAGTGACGGGACAGAAAATCAGCCCCAGCATTTT; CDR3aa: CAISDGTENQPQHF
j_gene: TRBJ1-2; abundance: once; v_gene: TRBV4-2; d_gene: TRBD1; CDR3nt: TGTGCCAGCAGCCAAGTTTTGACAGGGGCGGTTGTTAACTATGGCTACACCTTC; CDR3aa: CASSQVLTGAVVNYGYTF
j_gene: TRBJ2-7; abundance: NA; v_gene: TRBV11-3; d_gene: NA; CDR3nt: TGTGCCAGCAGCTTATCTGCGTTCTCCTACGAGCAGTACTTC; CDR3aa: CASSLSAFSYEQYF
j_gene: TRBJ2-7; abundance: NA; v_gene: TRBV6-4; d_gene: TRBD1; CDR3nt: TGTGCCAGCAGACAGGGGTCTAAGCAGTACTTC; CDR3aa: CASRQGSKQYF
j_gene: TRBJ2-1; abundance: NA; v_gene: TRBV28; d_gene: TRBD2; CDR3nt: TGTGCCAGCAGTTCCACGGGACTAGCGGCCTGTTGCAATGAGCAGTTCTTC; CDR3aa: CASSSTGLAACCNEQFF
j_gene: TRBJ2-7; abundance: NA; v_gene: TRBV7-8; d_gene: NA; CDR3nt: TGTGCCAGCAGCTTAGGTATTTCTGAGCAGTACTTC; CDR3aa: CASSLGISEQYF
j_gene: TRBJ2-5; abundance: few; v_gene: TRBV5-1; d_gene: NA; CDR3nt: TGCGCCAGCAGCTTGACCGGGGAGTTGGAGGAGACCCAGTACTTC; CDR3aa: CASSLTGELEETQYF
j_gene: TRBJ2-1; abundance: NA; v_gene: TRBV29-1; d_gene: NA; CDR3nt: TGCAGCGTTGGTCGGGAGCCAGGGAATGAGCAGTTCTTC; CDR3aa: CSVGREPGNEQFF
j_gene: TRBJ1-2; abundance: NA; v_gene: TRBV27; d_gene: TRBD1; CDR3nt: TGTGCCACACAGGCAGGGGGCGCGCGTGGCTACACCTTC; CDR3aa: CATQAGGARGYTF
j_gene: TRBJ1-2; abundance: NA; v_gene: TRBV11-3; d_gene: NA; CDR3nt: TGTGCCAGCAGCTGGGCGGACGCCGGGGAGAACTATGGCTACACCTTC; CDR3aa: CASSWADAGENYGYTF
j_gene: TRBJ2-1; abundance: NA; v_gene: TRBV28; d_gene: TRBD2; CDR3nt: TGTGCCAGCAGTCTCAGCGGGAGTCATAATGAGCAGTTCTTC; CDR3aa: CASSLSGSHNEQFF
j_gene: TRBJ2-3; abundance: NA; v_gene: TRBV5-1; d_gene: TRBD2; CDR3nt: TGCGCCAGCAGCTTGGACATAGCGGGAGAGAATGATACGCAGTATTTT; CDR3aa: CASSLDIAGENDTQYF
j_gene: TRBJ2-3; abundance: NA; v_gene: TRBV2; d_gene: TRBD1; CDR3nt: TGTGCCAGCAGTAGACAGGGAGGCACAGATACGCAGTATTTT; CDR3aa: CASSRQGGTDTQYF
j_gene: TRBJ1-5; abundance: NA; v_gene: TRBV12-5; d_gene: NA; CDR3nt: TGTGCTAGTGGTCAGTCCGACAGGCCACTGCAGCCCCAGCATTTT; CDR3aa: CASGQSDRPLQPQHF
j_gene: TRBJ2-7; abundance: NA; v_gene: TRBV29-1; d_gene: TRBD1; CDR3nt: TGCAGCGTTGAAAGTGGGGGACAGCCCTACGAGCAGTACTTC; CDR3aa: CSVESGGQPYEQYF
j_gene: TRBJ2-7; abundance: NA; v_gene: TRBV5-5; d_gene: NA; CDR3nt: TGTGCCAGCAGCTTGACAGGCGAGATTGACGAGCAGTACTTC; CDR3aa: CASSLTGEIDEQYF
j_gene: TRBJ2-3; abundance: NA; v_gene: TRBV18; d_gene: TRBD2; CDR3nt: TGTGCCAGCTCACCCCTAGGCACCGGGACTAGCGGGAGTCCTACAGATACGCAGTATTTT; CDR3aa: CASSPLGTGTSGSPTDTQYF
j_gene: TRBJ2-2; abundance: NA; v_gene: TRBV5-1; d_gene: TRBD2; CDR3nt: TGCGCCAGCAGCTTAGCTAGCGGGAGATCCGGGGAGCTGTTTTTT; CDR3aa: CASSLASGRSGELFF
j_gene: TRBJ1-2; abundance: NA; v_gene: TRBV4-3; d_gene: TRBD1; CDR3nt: TGCGCCAGCAGCCAAGGTTGGGACAGGGAGGTTCTCCACTATGGCTACACCTTC; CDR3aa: CASSQGWDREVLHYGYTF
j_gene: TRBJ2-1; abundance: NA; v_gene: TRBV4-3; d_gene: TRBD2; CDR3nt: TGCGCCAGCAGCCAACTAAACCGTCCTAGCGGGAGATGGGATGAGCAGTTCTTC; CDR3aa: CASSQLNRPSGRWDEQFF
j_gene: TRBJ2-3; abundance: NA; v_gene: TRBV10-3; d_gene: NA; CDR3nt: TGTGCCATCAGTGGATCTAGTGGTTGGGCAGATACGCAGTATTTT; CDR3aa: CAISGSSGWADTQYF
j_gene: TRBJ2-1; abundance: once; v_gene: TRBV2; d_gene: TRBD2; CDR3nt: TGTGCCAGCAGTGAGGGAGGGGCCCAGAGCTCCTACAATGAGCAGTTCTTC; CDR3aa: CASSEGGAQSSYNEQFF
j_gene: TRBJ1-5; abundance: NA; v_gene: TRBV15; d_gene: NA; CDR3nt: TGTGCCACCAGCAGAAGGAGCGAAAAAGGTCAGCCCCAGCATTTT; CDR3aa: CATSRRSEKGQPQHF
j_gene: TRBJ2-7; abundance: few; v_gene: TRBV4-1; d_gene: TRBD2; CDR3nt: TGCGCCAGCAGCCAGGGACTAGCGGGAGTACTCCCCTACGAGCAGTACTTC; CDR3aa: CASSQGLAGVLPYEQYF
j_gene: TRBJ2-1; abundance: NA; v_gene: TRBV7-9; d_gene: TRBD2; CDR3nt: TGTGCCAGCAGCTTGGACCGGGAGGGCGGGAGGTTGGAGCAGTTCTTC; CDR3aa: CASSLDREGGRLEQFF
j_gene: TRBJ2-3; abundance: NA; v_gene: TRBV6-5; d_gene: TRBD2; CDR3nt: TGTGCCAGCAGTCGGACTAGCGGAAGCACAGATACGCAGTATTTT; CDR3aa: CASSRTSGSTDTQYF
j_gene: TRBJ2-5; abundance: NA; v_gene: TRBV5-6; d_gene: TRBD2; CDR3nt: TGTGCCAGCAGCTTGGTACAGCGGGAGGGAGAGACCCAGTACTTC; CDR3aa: CASSLVQREGETQYF
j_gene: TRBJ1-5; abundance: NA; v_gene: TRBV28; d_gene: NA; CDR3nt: TGTGCCAGCAGTTTACAGGACGGGGGTTATAGCAATCAGCCCCAGCATTTT; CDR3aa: CASSLQDGGYSNQPQHF
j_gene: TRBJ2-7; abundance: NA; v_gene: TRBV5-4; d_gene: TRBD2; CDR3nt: TGTGCCAGCAGCTCGAGCGGGAGGCGGGGTTACGAGCAGTACTTC; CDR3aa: CASSSSGRRGYEQYF
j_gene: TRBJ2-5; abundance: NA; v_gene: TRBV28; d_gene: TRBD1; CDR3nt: TGTGCCAGCAGCCGTAAGACGTCACAGGGGGCGCAGGAGACCCAGTACTTC; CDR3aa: CASSRKTSQGAQETQYF
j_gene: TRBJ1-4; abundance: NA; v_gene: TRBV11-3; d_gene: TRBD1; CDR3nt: TGTGCCAGCAGCTTGGGGGACAGGGGAGGGGAAAAACTGTTTTTT; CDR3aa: CASSLGDRGGEKLFF
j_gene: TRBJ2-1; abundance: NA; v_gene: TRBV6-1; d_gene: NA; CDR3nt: TGTGCCAGCAGTGAGTTTAGGGGGAGCCCTCCCTACAATGAGCAGTTCTTC; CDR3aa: CASSEFRGSPPYNEQFF
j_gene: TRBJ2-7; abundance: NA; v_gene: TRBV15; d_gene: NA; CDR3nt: TGTGCCACCAGCATTCGACAGGAACTAACCTACGAGCAGTACTTC; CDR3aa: CATSIRQELTYEQYF
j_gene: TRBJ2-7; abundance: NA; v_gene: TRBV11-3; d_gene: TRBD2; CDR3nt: TGTGCCAGCAGCTCCGGGACTAGCGGGGTAAGCTCCTACGAGCAGTACTTC; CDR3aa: CASSSGTSGVSSYEQYF
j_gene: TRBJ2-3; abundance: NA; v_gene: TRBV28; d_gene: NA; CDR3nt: TGTGCCAGCAGCCTAGATACGCAGTATTTT; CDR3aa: CASSLDTQYF
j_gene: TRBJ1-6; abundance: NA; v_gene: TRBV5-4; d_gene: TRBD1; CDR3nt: TGTGCCAGCAGCCCCCGGGACAGCTCCTATAATTCACCCCTCCACTTT; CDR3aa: CASSPRDSSYNSPLHF
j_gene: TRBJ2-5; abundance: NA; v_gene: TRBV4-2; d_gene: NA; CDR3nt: TGTGCCAGCAGCCAAGAGGAGGGAGAAGAGACCCAGTACTTC; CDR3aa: CASSQEEGEETQYF
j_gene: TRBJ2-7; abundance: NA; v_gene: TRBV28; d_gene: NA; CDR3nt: TGTGCCAGCAGCCAAAAGAGTCACGAGCAGTACTTC; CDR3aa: CASSQKSHEQYF
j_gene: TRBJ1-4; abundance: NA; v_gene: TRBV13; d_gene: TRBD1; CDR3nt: TGTGCCAGCAGCTCCAGGGGGTGGAATGAAAAACTGTTTTTT; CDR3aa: CASSSRGWNEKLFF
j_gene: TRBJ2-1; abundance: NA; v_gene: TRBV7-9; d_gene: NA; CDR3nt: TGTGCCAGCAGCACAACCGGGACAACCTCCTACAATGAGCAGTTCTTC; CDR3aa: CASSTTGTTSYNEQFF
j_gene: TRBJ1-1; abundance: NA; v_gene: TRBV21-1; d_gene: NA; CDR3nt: TGTGCCAGCAGCAAAGGGAGGCGGACAGGGGATTGGATGAACACTGAAGCTTTCTTT; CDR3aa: CASSKGRRTGDWMNTEAFF
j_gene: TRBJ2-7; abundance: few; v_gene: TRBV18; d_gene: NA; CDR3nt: TGTGCCAGCTCACACGGCTCCTACGAGCAGTACTTC; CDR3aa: CASSHGSYEQYF
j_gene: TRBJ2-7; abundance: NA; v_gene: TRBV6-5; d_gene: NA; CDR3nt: TGTGCCAGCACCTCGAGGCGGTTCCCATTCTACGAGCAGTACTTC; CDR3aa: CASTSRRFPFYEQYF
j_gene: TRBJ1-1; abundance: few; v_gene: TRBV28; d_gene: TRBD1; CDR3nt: TGTGCCAGCAGTCCTGACAGGGGGCTCTTAAACACTGAAGCTTTCTTT; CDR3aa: CASSPDRGLLNTEAFF
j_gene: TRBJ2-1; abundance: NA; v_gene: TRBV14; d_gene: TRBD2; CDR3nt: TGTGCCAGCAGCCAAGATCACGAGCGGGAGGGTCCCTGTTACAATGAGCAGTTCTTC; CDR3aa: CASSQDHEREGPCYNEQFF
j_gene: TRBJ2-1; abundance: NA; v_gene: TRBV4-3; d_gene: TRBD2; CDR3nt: TGCGCCAGCAGCCTGGGACTAGCGGGAGGGGACAATGAGCAGTTCTTC; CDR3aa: CASSLGLAGGDNEQFF
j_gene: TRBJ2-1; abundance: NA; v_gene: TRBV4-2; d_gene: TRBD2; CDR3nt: TGTGCCAGCAGCCCCCCAAGGACTAGCGGTCCTGGGGATGAGCAGTTCTTC; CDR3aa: CASSPPRTSGPGDEQFF
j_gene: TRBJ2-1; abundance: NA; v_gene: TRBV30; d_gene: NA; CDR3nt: TGTGCCTGGAGGTCCCGAGGGGGTAGCGATGAGCAGTTCTTC; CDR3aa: CAWRSRGGSDEQFF
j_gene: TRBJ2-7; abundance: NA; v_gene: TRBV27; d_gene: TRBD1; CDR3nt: TGTGCCAGCAGTCACAACAGGGGGCCCTTAGCCTACGAGCAGTACTTC; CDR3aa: CASSHNRGPLAYEQYF
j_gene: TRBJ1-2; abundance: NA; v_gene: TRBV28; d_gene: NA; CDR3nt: TGTGCCAGCGAGCGGCAGGGGAAAGGCTACACCTTC; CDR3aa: CASERQGKGYTF
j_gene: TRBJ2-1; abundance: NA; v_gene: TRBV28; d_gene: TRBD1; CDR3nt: TGTGCCAGCAGTTTACTCTACAGGGGGCATTGGAATGAGCAGTTCTTC; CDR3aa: CASSLLYRGHWNEQFF